This record looks at one T cell receptor beta chain sequence and its context. Trimming removed 0 bases at V and 3 bases at J, with 6 bases between. The CDR3 has 13 residues. Germline V CDR1 and CDR2: MNHEY, SMNVEV (reference sequence). The assay was immunoSEQ multiplex PCR, and TCRdb's table has in-frame clones only and misses some. This table holds around 510,000 clones, about 96% found once. The data stem from a study of shared clonotypes between healthy human individuals. At the level of the study: Donors consisted of two women and a few men between 18 and 49.

This clonotype originated in a woman aged 25 to 39 in good health. The V and J genes are TRBV27 and TRBJ2-7; D unresolved. Source material: naive CD4+ T cells sorted from blood. The subset was: CD45RA+ positively selected. The CDR3 sequence is CASSLSRSYEQYF. CDR3 coding DNA: TGTGCCAGCAGTTTATCTAGAAGCTACGAGCAGTACTTC.